This T cell receptor beta chain was identified during a study of glioma-infiltrating T cells after dendritic cell vaccination (dated by TCRdb to 2016 to 2017). For the study in its entirety: The cohort included some 15 glioblastoma patients drawn from Phase I and II dendritic cell vaccination trials, of whom 9 were newly diagnosed and 6 had recurrent disease. Between 2003 and 2012, the patients were given dendritic cell vaccination pulsed with autologous tumor lysate. The vaccine consisted of monocyte-derived dendritic cells cultured approximately 7 days with IL-4 and GM-CSF, then pulsed overnight with autologous tumor lysate. Each patient was given three intradermal dendritic cell vaccine injections, spaced two weeks apart, in the arm below the axilla. Deep sequencing of TCR beta CDR3 regions was used to quantify tumor-infiltrating lymphocyte content and compare tumor and blood repertoires in dendritic cell-vaccinated glioblastoma patients. Survival after dendritic cell vaccination was correlated with TCR sequencing metrics such as TIL content and the overlap between tumor and blood repertoires.

The immunoSEQ assay amplified TCRB CDR3 regions from about 2 micrograms of genomic DNA, or from all available DNA when less than that amount was available. The multiplex PCR employed 60 forward primers targeting TCR V beta segments and 13 reverse primers targeting J beta segments. Synthetic control templates were spiked into each sample at limiting dilution to estimate reads per starting template. The Illumina HiSeq System generated 87 bp sequencing reads. The authors' analysis ran thus. To remove PCR and sequencing errors, closely related sequences were merged with a nearest neighbor algorithm. TCR overlap was measured as the percentage of unique tumor TCR beta sequences that were also present in the peripheral blood of the same patient. Entries here come from immuneACCESS through TCRdb and include only in-frame sequences with V and J called. Some clones fail to appear in such tables; in the studies checked, an unresolved V gene covers under half of the shortfall, and the cause of the remainder is unknown. V and J calls and clone size follow that table, whereas D and trimming were derived from the DNA. In this sample the table shows 3,600 or so clones, 85% to 95% of which occur a single time. Approximately 5% of the sample lies in the top ten.

Study-wide conclusions, independent of this receptor: After dendritic cell vaccination, a higher estimated pretreatment TIL content predicted longer time to progression and overall survival. No direct relationship between TCR clonality and survival was found, suggesting a diverse polyclonal response may matter. The three-group TCR overlap response model was characterized as speculative, and prospective validation of the model was stated to be required. The cohort was small and heterogeneous, few patients had complete blood and tumor sets, and even fewer had initial-recurrent tumor pairs.

About this clone: Its cognate antigen has yet to be identified. No base quality information exists; no much larger clone differs at one position.

After removal of 0 bases from V and 4 bases from J, the junction retains 5 bases not matched to a gene. The CDR3 numbers 15 residues from cysteine through phenylalanine. The kept DNA is CDR3 alone, 45 bases in frame from the first base. The germline V gene provides CDR1 ENHRY and CDR2 SYGVKD. Patients were selected on the basis of adequate residual fresh-frozen tumor tissue and more than two years of available survival data. An isocitrate dehydrogenase mutation was not carried by any of the glioblastoma patients, although molecular status was otherwise variable. PBMC were collected before vaccination, two weeks after the third vaccination, and at tumor progression if tumor progression occurred. The Qiagen DNeasy Blood extraction Kit was used for extraction of genomic DNA.

The clonotype comes from a human donor with glioblastoma. This receptor chain uses TRBV10-3 and TRBJ1-2; 7 bases in between match TRBD1. The input for sequencing was blood, taken before dendritic cell vaccination. The DNA reads TGTGCCATCAGTGAGTCGAGTCAGGGGGGCTATGGCTACACCTTC. It codes for CAISESSQGGYGYTF.